This T cell receptor (beta chain) was obtained from a study of Ad26.COV2.S vaccination and SARS-CoV-2 variants (dated by TCRdb to the early 2020s). About the full investigation: Donors in the vaccine arm were drawn from COV1001, a phase I-IIa trial of Ad26.COV2.S in healthy adults that was multicentre, randomized, double-blind and placebo-controlled. Ad26.COV2.S was administered intramuscularly at 5 x 10^10 or 1 x 10^11 viral particles, either as a single shot or as two shots given 56 days apart. TCRbeta repertoire sequencing was used to assess the specificity and breadth of SARS-CoV-2-reactive T cell receptors after Ad26.COV2.S vaccination. A total of some 30 samples were included in the TCR-sequenced set, comprising roughly 19 Ad26.COV2.S vaccine recipients, 5 placebo recipients and 8 SARS-CoV-2 convalescent individuals. Trial participants were randomized into five groups of five: low-dose or high-dose Ad26.COV2.S given once or twice, or placebo on both occasions. Investigators did not know the trial group allocation while performing experiments and assessing outcomes.

The immunoSEQ Assay was used to sequence TCRbeta CDR3 regions. After extraction, genomic DNA underwent amplification by bias-controlled multiplex PCR, followed by high-throughput sequencing. In the paper's pipeline: Collapsing and filtering of sequences were performed to quantify the absolute abundance of each unique TCRbeta CDR3 region. Usable DNA was measured by amplifying reference genes present in all nucleated cells, and TCRbeta template counts were normalized to that usable DNA to estimate T cell fraction. Repertoire TCRs were annotated as SARS-CoV-2-specific when V gene, CDR3 amino acid sequence and J gene were exactly matched to a known reactive TCR set. The reference SARS-CoV-2 TCR set was derived from MIRA and filtered for enrichment in COVID-19-positive ImmuneCODE repertoires, a step that removed public or cross-reactive TCRs. Drawing on the MIRA antigens, annotated TCRs were analysed further at the level of specific ORF or position within ORF. Breadth was defined as the number of annotated unique rearrangements divided by the total number of unique productive rearrangements, and depth was defined as the summed frequency of the annotated unique rearrangements. TCR breadth was compared between groups using two-sided Wilcoxon rank-sum tests. TCRdb provides this immuneACCESS table in a form limited to in-frame rearrangements. Some clones are lacking; in checked studies, under half of them reflect an unresolved V gene, and why the rest are absent is not known. From that table come the V and J calls and clone size; the DNA was used to work out D and trimming. This sample has 350,000 to 500,000 clones in its table, and 90% of those were observed once. The ten largest clones capture less than 4.5% of the sample.

About this clone itself: Its antigen remains undetermined. There are no base qualities to consult, and no much larger clone falls within one base.

The treatment or condition label, as the study defines it: around 19 received Ad26.COV2.S at low or high dose, single or two shots; about 5 received placebo; per-sample allocation not given. For vaccine and placebo recipients, the sequenced repertoires came from samples collected on day 63 after the first injection. In Cohort 1b, around 23 adults aged 18-55 years were enrolled at a single site in Boston, USA, between 29 July and 7 August 2020. As a vaccine, Ad26.COV2.S was a replication-incompetent adenovirus type 26 vector that expressed a prefusion-stabilized SARS-CoV-2 spike protein derived from the original Wuhan strain. What the work shows at the level of the full study, not this receptor alone: Vaccine and placebo recipients had comparable non-spike TCR breadth, which fits with the vaccine containing only spike. Spike-specific TCR breadth was higher in Ad26.COV2.S recipients than in placebo recipients (P = 0.0014). The authors noted that the TCR breadth and depth analyses may have underestimated total T cell responses. Substantial breadth of spike-specific CD8+ and CD4+ T cell responses was reported after vaccination. Comparing responses between vaccine doses or regimens was not something the study was powered to do.

CDR1 LGHDT and CDR2 YNNKEL were looked up in the germline V gene (reference sequence). V is clipped by 4 bases and J by 1 base, and the sequence between their germline boundaries is 10 bases long. The CDR3 starts with the cysteine, ends with the phenylalanine, and has 15 residues. Only CDR3 DNA remains: 45 bases, in frame from the first base. The sequence came from a person between 18 and 59 years old who received the Ad26.COV2.S COVID-19 vaccine or a placebo. Recombination linked TRBV3-1 (or the pseudogene TRBV3-2) to TRBJ2-2; the D gene is perhaps TRBD2, from 6 matching bases. Sample: peripheral blood, taken in a trial of Ad26.COV2.S vaccine versus placebo. The sequence in DNA is TGTGCCAGCAGCCTCCCAGCGGGGAACACCGGGGAGCTGTTTTTT. This yields the protein CASSLPAGNTGELFF.